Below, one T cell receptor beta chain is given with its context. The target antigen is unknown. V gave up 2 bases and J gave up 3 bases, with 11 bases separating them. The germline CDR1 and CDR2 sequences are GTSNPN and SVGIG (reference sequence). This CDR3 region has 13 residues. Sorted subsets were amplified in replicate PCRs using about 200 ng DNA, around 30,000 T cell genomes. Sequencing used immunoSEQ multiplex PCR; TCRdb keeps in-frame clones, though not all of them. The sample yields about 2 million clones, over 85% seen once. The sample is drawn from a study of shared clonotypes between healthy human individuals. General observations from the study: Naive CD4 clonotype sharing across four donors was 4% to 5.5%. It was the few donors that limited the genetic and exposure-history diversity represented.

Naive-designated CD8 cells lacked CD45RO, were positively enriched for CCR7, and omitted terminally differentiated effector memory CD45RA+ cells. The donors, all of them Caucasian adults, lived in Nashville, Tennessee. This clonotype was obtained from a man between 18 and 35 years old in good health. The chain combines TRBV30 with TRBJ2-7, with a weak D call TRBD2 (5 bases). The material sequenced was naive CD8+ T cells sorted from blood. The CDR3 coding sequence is TGTGCCTGGAGTTTAGACCGGGGCTACGAGCAGTACTTC. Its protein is CAWSLDRGYEQYF.